This TCR beta chain was identified during a study of OX40 agonist ivuxolimab in advanced cancers. Study at large: The patients' treatment was ivuxolimab, an agonistic anti-OX40 (CD134) antibody. Intravenous ivuxolimab at 0.01 to 10 mg/kg was given to patients every 2 weeks. Dose-escalation patients had hepatocellular carcinoma, melanoma, renal cell or head and neck cancer. Study-wide results and caveats: Blood T cells, both CD4+ and CD8+, expanded clonally by week 6 at 0.1 to 3.0 mg/kg.

About this clone: The antigen is unknown.

This table comes from immunoSEQ multiplex PCR, and its TCRdb copy is limited to in-frame clones, with some not included. The sample includes 70,000 or so clones, 92% of them seen just once. The V and J ends lost 6 bases and 6 bases respectively, with 22 bases between them. The CDR3 runs 16 residues. J is TRBJ2-3 and V is TRBV23-1; D is perhaps TRBD1 or TRBD2 (6 bases each). TRBV23-1 is filed as an ORF, its function uncertain. The sample was CD4+ or CD8+ T cells sorted from blood, taken in a trial of the OX40 agonist ivuxolimab. This TCR came from an adult with an advanced solid tumor such as melanoma, head and neck, liver or kidney cancer. CDR3 bases: TGCGCCAGCAGGCTAAAAAGTGGGGGGCCGTGGGATACGCAGTATTTT. This gives the protein CASRLKSGGPWDTQYF.